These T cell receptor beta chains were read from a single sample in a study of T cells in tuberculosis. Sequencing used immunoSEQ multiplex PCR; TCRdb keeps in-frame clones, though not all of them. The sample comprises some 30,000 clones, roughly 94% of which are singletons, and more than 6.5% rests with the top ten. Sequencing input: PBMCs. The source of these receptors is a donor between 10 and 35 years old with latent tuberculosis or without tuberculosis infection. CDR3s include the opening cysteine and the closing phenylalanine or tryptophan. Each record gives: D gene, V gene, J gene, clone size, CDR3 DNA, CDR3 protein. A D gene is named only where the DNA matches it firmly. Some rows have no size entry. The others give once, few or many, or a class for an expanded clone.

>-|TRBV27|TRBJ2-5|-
TGTGCCAGCAGTGCCGGGACCAGGGGAGAGACCCAGTACTTC
CASSAGTRGETQYF
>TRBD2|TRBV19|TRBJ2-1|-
TGTGCCAGTATGGTGGGGGAGGGCCGAAAAGAGCAGTTCTTC
CASMVGEGRKEQFF
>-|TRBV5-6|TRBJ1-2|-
TGTGCCAGCAGCCCGGGACTCCCCTGGGGCTATGGCTACACCTTC
CASSPGLPWGYGYTF
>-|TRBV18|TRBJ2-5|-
TGTGCCAGCTCACTCCGGAGGGCGCTCCAAGAGACCCAGTACTTC
CASSLRRALQETQYF
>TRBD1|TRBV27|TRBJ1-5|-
TGTGCCAGTAGCTTATGGGGACAGGATGATCAGCCCCAGCATTTT
CASSLWGQDDQPQHF
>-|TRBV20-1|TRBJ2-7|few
TGCAGTGCACGGAGTACCTACGAGCAGTACTTC
CSARSTYEQYF
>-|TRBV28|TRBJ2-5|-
TGTGCCAGCAGTTTTTACAGGTTCGGTGAGACCCAGTACTTC
CASSFYRFGETQYF
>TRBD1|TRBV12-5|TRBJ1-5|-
TGTGCTAGTGGTTTGGGACAGGGGAGCAATCAGCCCCAGCATTTT
CASGLGQGSNQPQHF
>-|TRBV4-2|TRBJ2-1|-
TGTGCCAGCAGCCAAGATCCAGAGGGGGCCTACAATGAGCAGTTCTTC
CASSQDPEGAYNEQFF
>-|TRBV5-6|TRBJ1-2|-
TGTGCCAGCAGCGGAGGGTTTATCGGCTACACCTTC
CASSGGFIGYTF
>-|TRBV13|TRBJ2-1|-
TGTGCCAGCAGCTTGGGCCCAGGGTGGGGTACAAATGAGCAGTTCTTC
CASSLGPGWGTNEQFF
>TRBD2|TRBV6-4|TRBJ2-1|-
TGTGCCAGCAGTGACCGAGGGACTAGCGGGAGACCCTACAATGAGCAGTTCTTC
CASSDRGTSGRPYNEQFF
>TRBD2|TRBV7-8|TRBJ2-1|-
TGTGCCAGCAGCCCCAATGGACTAGCATTCAATGAGCAGTTCTTC
CASSPNGLAFNEQFF
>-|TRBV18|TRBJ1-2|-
TGTGCCAGCTCCTCCTCCACAGGGAGGGGAAGTGGCTACACCTTC
CASSSSTGRGSGYTF
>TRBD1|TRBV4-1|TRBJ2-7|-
TGCGCCAGCAGCGCCGGGACAGGGGGAACCTACGAGCAGTACTTC
CASSAGTGGTYEQYF
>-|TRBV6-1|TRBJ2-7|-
TGTGCCAGCGAGAGGAGGGTGCGCGAGCAGTACTTC
CASERRVREQYF
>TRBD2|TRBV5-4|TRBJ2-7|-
TGTGCCAGCAGCCCGGGACTAGCTTCCGAGCAGTACTTC
CASSPGLASEQYF
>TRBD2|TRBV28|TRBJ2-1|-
TGTGCCAGCAGTCCCCATAGCGGGAGAGTCTATGAGCAGTTCTTC
CASSPHSGRVYEQFF
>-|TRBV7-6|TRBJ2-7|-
TGTGCCAGCAGCCCAGGGCCCAACTACGAGCAGTACTTC
CASSPGPNYEQYF
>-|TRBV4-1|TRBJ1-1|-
TGCGCCAGCAGAGGTATCGGGAAAAACACTGAAGCTTTCTTT
CASRGIGKNTEAFF
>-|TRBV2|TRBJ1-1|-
TGTGCCAGCGGAGACAGGTCGAAGCCTGAAGCTTTCTTT
CASGDRSKPEAFF
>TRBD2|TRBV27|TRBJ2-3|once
TGTGCCAGCAGTCCCGGACTCCGCGGGAGGGTATCGCAGTATTTT
CASSPGLRGRVSQYF
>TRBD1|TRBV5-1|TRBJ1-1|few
TGCGCCAGCAGCTTGGGCAGGGGGACTGAAGCTTTCTTT
CASSLGRGTEAFF
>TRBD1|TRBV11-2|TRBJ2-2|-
TGTGCCAGCAGCTTTGGGACAGGTCTCACCGGGGAGCTGTTTTTT
CASSFGTGLTGELFF
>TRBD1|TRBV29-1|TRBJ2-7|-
TGCAGCGTAGGACAGGGGGCCTACGAGCAGTACTTC
CSVGQGAYEQYF